This T cell receptor (beta chain) was captured in a study of T cells after yellow fever vaccination. Regarding the study as a whole: A small share of clonotypes appeared in both CD4 and CD8 compartments. Clones that expanded after primary vaccination mostly reappeared after the booster (nearly 98% CD4, 80% to 90% CD8).

The CDR3 has 12 amino acids. Germline loops: CDR1 SGHVS, CDR2 FQNEAQ. Trimming left V 1 base short and J 4 bases short, with 5 bases between. A single record per CDR3 protein comes from TCRdb applying MiXCR to the 5' RACE reads. In the table there are around 320,000 distinct CDR3 sequences, over 3.5% of which are singletons. Concerning this clonotype itself: The antigen remains undetermined.

V gene TRBV7-8 combines with J gene TRBJ2-7; no definite D call. The TCR originated in a young man who received the YFV17D yellow fever vaccine. Sample: PBMCs, taken 15 days after the yellow fever booster vaccination. This CDR3 reads CASSLGVYEQYF. DNA for the CDR3: TGTGCCAGCAGCTTAGGGGTGTACGAGCAGTACTTC.